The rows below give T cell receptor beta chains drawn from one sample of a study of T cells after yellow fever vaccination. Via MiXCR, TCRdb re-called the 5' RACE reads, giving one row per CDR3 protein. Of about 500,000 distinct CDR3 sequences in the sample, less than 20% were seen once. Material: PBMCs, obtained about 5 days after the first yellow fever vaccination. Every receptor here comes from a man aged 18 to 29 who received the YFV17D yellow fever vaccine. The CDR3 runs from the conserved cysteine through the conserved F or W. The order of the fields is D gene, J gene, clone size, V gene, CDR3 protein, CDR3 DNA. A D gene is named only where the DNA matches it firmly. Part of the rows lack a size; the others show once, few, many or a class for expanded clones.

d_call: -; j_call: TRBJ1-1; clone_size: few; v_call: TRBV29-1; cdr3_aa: CSVLLSLDSEAFF; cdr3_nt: TGCAGCGTGCTTCTGTCCCTTGACAGTGAAGCTTTCTTT
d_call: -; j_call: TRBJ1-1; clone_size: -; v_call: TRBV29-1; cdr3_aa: CSVQAQGVVSSEAFF; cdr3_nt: TGCAGCGTTCAAGCTCAGGGAGTTGTTTCTTCTGAAGCTTTCTTT
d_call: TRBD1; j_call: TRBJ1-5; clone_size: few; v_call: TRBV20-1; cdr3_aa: CSARDLRGRGNQPQHF; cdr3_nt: TGCAGTGCTAGGGATCTTAGGGGGCGAGGGAATCAGCCCCAGCATTTT
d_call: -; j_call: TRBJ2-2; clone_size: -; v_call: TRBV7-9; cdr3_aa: CASSREGGTETGELFF; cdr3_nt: TGTGCCAGCAGCCGTGAAGGGGGGACAGAAACCGGGGAGCTGTTTTTT
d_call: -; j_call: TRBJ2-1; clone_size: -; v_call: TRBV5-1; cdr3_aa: CASQGGGSYNEQFF; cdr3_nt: TGCGCCAGCCAGGGGGGGGGGTCCTACAATGAGCAGTTCTTC
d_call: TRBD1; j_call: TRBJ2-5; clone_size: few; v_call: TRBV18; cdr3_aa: CASSPNRGSTETQYF; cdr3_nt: TGTGCCAGCTCACCAAACAGGGGTTCGACGGAGACCCAGTACTTC
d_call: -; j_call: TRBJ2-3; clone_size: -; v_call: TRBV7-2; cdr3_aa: CASSLGLQADTQYF; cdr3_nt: TGTGCCAGCAGCTTAGGACTTCAGGCAGATACGCAGTATTTT
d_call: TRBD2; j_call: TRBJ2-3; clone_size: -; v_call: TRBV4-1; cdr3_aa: CASSLGELAGVTDTQYF; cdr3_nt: TGCGCCAGCAGCCTCGGTGAGCTAGCGGGGGTCACAGATACGCAGTATTTT
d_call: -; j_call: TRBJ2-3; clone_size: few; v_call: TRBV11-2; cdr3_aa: CASSSAERGTDTQYF; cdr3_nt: TGTGCCAGCAGTTCTGCGGAGAGGGGCACAGATACGCAGTATTTT
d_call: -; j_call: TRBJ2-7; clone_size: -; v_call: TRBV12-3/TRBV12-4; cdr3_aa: CASSLALGYEQYF; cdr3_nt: TGTGCCAGCAGTTTAGCGCTCGGTTACGAGCAGTACTTC
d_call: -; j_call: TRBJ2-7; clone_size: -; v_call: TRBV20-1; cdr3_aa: CSASSPREQYF; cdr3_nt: TGCAGTGCTAGTTCTCCTCGTGAGCAGTACTTC
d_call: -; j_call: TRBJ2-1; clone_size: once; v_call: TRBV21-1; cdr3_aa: CASSKEGTVRAFF; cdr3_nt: TGTGCCAGCAGCAAAGAGGGGACAGTGCGAGCGTTCTTC
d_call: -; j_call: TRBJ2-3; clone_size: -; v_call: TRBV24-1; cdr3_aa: CATSSGGSTQYF; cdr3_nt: TGTGCCACCTCTTCTGGAGGGAGTACGCAGTATTTT
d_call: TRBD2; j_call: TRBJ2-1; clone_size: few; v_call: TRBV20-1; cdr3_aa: CSARLLAGGFNEQFF; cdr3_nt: TGCAGTGCTAGACTACTAGCGGGGGGTTTCAATGAGCAGTTCTTC
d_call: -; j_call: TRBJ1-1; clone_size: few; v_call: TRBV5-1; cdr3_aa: CASLEGTEAFF; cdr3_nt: TGCGCCAGCTTGGAGGGCACTGAAGCTTTCTTT
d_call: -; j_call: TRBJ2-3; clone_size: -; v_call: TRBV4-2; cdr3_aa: CASSQVEAQAASDTQYF; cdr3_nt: TGTGCCAGCAGCCAAGTAGAGGCACAAGCGGCGTCAGATACGCAGTATTTT
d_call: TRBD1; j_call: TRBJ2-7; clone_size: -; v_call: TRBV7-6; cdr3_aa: CASSLTDRGFNEQYF; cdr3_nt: TGTGCCAGCAGCTTGACGGACAGGGGTTTTAACGAGCAGTACTTC
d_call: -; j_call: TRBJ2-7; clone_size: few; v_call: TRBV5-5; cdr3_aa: CASSFRTVSYEQYF; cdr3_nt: TGTGCCAGCAGCTTCAGGACCGTTTCCTACGAGCAGTACTTC
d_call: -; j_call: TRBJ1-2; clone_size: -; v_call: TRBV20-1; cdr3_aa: CSAAPTANYGYTF; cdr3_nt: TGCAGTGCTGCCCCGACAGCTAACTATGGCTACACCTTC
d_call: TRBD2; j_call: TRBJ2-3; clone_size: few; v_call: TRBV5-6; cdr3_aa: CASSHLAGGNTQYF; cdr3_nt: TGTGCCAGCAGCCACCTAGCGGGGGGTAATACGCAGTATTTT
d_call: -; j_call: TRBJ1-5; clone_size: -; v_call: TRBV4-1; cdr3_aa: CASSQRHGGSNQPQHF; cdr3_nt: TGCGCCAGCAGCCAGCGCCACGGGGGAAGCAATCAGCCCCAGCATTTT
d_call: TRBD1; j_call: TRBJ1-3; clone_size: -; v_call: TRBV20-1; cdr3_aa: CSATHRGPGNTIYF; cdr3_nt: TGCAGTGCTACCCACAGGGGGCCTGGAAACACCATATATTTT
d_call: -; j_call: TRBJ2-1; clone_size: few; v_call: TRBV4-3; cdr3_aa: CASSQGRGREQFF; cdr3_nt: TGCGCCAGCAGCCAAGGGAGGGGTCGGGAGCAGTTCTTC
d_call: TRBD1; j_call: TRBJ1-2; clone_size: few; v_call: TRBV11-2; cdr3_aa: CASSPPRTGYNYGYTF; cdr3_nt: TGTGCCAGCAGCCCCCCCCGGACAGGCTATAACTATGGCTACACCTTC
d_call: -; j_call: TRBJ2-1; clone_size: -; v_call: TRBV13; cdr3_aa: CASSLAGTTLYNEQFF; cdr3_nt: TGTGCCAGCAGCTTAGCTGGGACAACCCTCTACAATGAGCAGTTCTTC
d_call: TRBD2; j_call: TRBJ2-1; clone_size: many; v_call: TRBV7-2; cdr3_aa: CASSWWGGRGDNEQFF; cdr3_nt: TGTGCCAGCAGCTGGTGGGGTGGGCGGGGGGACAATGAGCAGTTCTTC
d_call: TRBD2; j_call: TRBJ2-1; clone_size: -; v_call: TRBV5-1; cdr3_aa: CASSLPKLAGQAGSYNEQFF; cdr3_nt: TGCGCCAGCAGCTTGCCAAAGCTAGCGGGCCAAGCCGGCTCCTACAATGAGCAGTTCTTC